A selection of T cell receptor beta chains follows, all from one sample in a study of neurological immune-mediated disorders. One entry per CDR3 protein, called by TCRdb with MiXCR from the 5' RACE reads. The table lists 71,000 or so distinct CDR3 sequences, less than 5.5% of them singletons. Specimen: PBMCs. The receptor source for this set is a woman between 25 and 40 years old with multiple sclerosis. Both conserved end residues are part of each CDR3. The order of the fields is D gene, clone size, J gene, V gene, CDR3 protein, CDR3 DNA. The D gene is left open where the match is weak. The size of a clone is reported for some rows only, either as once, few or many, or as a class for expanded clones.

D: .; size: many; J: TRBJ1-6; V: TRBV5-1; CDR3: CASSLAAGVGNSPLHF; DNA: TGCGCCAGCAGCTTGGCAGCAGGGGTGGGTAATTCACCCCTCCACTTT
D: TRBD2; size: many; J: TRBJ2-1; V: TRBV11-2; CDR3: CASSLGWTSLNEQFF; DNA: TGTGCCAGCAGCTTAGGGTGGACTAGTCTGAATGAGCAGTTCTTC
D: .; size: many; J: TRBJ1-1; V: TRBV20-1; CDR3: CSARLSDVNTEAFF; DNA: TGCAGTGCTAGACTCTCTGACGTGAACACTGAAGCTTTCTTT
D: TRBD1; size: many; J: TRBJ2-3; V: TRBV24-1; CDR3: CATSDLETGENTQYF; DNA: TGTGCCACCAGTGATTTGGAGACAGGGGAAAATACGCAGTATTTT
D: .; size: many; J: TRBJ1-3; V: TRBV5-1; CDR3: CASSAIQGSGNTIYF; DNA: TGCGCCAGCAGCGCTATACAGGGATCTGGAAACACCATATATTTT
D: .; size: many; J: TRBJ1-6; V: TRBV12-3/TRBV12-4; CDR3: CASSLQGWQSPLHF; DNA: TGTGCCAGCAGTTTACAGGGATGGCAGTCACCCCTCCACTTT
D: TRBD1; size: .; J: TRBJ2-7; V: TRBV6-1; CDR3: CASTIGQGGHEQYF; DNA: TGTGCCAGCACGATTGGACAGGGAGGCCACGAGCAGTACTTC
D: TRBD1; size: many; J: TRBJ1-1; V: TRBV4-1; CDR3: CASSQTGGITEAFF; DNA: TGCGCCAGCAGCCAGACAGGGGGCATCACTGAAGCTTTCTTT
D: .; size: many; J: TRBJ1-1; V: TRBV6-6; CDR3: CASSPPKNTEAFF; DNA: TGTGCCAGCAGCCCACCCAAGAACACTGAAGCTTTCTTT
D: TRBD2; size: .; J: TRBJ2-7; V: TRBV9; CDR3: CASSVGLAGEGEQYF; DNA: TGTGCCAGCAGCGTAGGACTAGCGGGAGAAGGGGAGCAGTACTTC
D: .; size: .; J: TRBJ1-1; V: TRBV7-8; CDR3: CASSFGAAGTEAFF; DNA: TGTGCCAGCAGCTTCGGAGCGGCGGGGACTGAAGCTTTCTTT
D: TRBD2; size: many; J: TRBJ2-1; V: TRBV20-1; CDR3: CSARRLAGKAETFF; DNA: TGCAGTGCTAGAAGACTAGCGGGAAAGGCCGAGACATTCTTC
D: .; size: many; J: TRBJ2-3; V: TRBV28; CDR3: CASSYEGTSTDTQYF; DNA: TGTGCCAGCAGTTACGAGGGAACTAGCACAGATACGCAGTATTTT
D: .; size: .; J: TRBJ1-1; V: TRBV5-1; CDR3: CASSPSSMQGSEAFF; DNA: TGCGCCAGCAGCCCTTCCTCCATGCAGGGCTCTGAAGCTTTCTTT
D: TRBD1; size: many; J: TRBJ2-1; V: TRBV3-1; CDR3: CATNWPGQGINEQFF; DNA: TGTGCCACCAATTGGCCGGGACAGGGAATCAATGAGCAGTTCTTC
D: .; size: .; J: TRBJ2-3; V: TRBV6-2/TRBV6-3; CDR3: CASRQDGGTDTQYF; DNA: TGTGCCAGCAGACAGGACGGCGGCACAGATACGCAGTATTTT
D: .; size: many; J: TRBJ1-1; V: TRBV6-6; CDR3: CASSPGYTEAFF; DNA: TGTGCCAGCAGTCCCGGGTACACTGAAGCTTTCTTT
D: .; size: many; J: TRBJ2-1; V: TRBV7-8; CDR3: CASSLTLGNEQFF; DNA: TGTGCCAGCAGCTTAACTCTAGGGAATGAGCAGTTCTTC
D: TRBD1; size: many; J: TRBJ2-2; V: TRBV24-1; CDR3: CATSDRQGLYTGELFF; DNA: TGTGCCACCAGTGATCGACAGGGGCTATACACCGGGGAGCTGTTTTTT
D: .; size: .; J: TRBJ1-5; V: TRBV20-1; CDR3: CSARSGNQPQHF; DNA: TGCAGTGCTAGGTCAGGGAATCAGCCCCAGCATTTT
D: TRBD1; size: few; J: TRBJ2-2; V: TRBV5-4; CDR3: CASRRTGSDTGELFF; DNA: TGTGCCAGCAGAAGGACAGGATCTGACACCGGGGAGCTGTTTTTT
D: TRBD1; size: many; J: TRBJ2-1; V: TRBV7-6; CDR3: CASSLSTGGVDNEQFF; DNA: TGTGCCAGCAGCTTATCGACAGGGGGGGTTGACAATGAGCAGTTCTTC
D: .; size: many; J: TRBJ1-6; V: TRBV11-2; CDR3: CASSLNEDRNSPLHF; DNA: TGTGCCAGCAGCTTAAATGAGGACAGAAATTCACCCCTCCACTTT
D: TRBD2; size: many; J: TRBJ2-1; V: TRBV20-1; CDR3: CSASPAGLQSGEQFF; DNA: TGCAGTGCTAGCCCAGCGGGACTTCAGTCGGGTGAGCAGTTCTTC
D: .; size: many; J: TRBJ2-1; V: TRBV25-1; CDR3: CASSEYRTGVDEQFF; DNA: TGTGCCAGCAGTGAATATAGAACAGGTGTCGATGAGCAGTTCTTC
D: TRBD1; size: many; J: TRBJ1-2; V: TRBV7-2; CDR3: CASSLQGQGYGYTF; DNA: TGTGCCAGCAGCTTGCAGGGACAGGGCTATGGCTACACCTTC
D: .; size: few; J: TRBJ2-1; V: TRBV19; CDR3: CASSIWTAYNEQFF; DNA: TGTGCCAGTAGTATTTGGACAGCTTACAATGAGCAGTTCTTC
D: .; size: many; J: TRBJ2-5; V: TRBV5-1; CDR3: CASSFVMAGSQETQYF; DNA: TGCGCCAGCAGCTTTGTAATGGCAGGGTCCCAAGAGACCCAGTACTTC
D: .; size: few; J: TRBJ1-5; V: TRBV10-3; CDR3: CAISVRGDVQPQHF; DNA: TGTGCCATCAGTGTTCGTGGGGATGTCCAGCCCCAGCATTTT
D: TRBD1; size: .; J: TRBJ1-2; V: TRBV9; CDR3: CASSVASGGDYGYTF; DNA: TGTGCCAGCAGCGTAGCTTCAGGGGGCGACTATGGCTACACCTTC
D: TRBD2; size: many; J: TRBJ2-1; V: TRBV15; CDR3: CATSLSGGNEQFF; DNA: TGTGCCACCTCCTTAAGCGGGGGAAATGAGCAGTTCTTC
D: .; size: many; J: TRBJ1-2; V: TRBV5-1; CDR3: CASSLNLVGYTF; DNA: TGCGCCAGCAGCTTGAACCTAGTCGGCTACACCTTC
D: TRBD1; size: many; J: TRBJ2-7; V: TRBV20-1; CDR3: CSATMTGGDPYEQYF; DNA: TGCAGTGCTACAATGACAGGGGGCGATCCCTACGAGCAGTACTTC
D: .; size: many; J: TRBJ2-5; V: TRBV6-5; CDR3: CASRAVETQYF; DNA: TGTGCCAGCCGCGCGGTGGAGACCCAGTACTTC
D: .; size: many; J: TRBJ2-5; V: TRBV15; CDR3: CATSRAGTDGEETQYF; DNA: TGTGCCACCAGCAGAGCAGGGACGGACGGCGAAGAGACCCAGTACTTC
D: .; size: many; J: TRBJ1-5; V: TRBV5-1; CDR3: CASSLDGLAQPQHF; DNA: TGCGCCAGCAGCTTGGACGGGTTGGCCCAGCCCCAGCATTTT
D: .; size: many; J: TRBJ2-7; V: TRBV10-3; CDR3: CATRDRLSYEQYF; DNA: TGTGCCACCAGAGACAGGTTATCCTACGAGCAGTACTTC
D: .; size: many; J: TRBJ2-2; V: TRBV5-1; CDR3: CASSFSGNTGELFF; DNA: TGCGCCAGCAGCTTCTCAGGGAACACCGGGGAGCTGTTTTTT
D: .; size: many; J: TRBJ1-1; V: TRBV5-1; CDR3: CASSLDGMDLNTEAFF; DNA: TGCGCCAGCAGCTTGGACGGGATGGACCTGAACACTGAAGCTTTCTTT
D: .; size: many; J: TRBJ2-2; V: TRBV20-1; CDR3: CSASWAGNTGELFF; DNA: TGCAGTGCTAGTTGGGCAGGGAACACCGGGGAGCTGTTTTTT
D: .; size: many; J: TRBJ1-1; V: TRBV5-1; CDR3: CASSTHHLNRDSNTEAFF; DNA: TGCGCCAGCAGCACACACCACTTGAACAGGGATTCGAACACTGAAGCTTTCTTT
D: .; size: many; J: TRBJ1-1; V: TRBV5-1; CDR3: CASSDDRNTEAFF; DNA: TGCGCCAGCAGCGACGACAGGAACACTGAAGCTTTCTTT
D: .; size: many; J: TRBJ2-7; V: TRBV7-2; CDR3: CASSFRRDGDEQYF; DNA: TGTGCCAGCAGCTTCCGGAGGGATGGCGACGAGCAGTACTTC
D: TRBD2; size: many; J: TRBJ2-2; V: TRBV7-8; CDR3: CASSLASGTNTGELFF; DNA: TGTGCCAGCAGCTTAGCGAGCGGGACGAACACCGGGGAGCTGTTTTTT
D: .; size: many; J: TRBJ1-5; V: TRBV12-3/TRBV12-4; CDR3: CASTLGDQPQHF; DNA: TGTGCCAGCACCTTGGGCGATCAGCCCCAGCATTTT
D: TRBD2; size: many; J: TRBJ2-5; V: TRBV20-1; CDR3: CSARATGLAVGPQETQYF; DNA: TGCAGTGCTAGAGCTACCGGGCTAGCGGTCGGGCCCCAAGAGACCCAGTACTTC